What follows are 32 T cell receptor beta chains derived from one specimen sequenced in a study of blood T cell repertoires in COVID-19 (TCRdb year 2020). Library preparation employed the immunoSEQ multiplex PCR assay. Drawn from immuneACCESS, this table holds only the in-frame rearrangements with V and J called that TCRdb kept. Clones are partly lost; checked studies trace under half to an unresolved V gene and leave the rest unexplained. The sample yields about 160,000 clones; over 85% were counted once. Clones ranked in the top ten supply roughly 2% of the sample. Input material: peripheral blood. These receptor sequences come from a woman in her sixties or seventies with COVID-19, enrolled during active disease.

A few counts support this clone. J is TRBJ1-5 and V is TRBV20-1, with D perhaps TRBD1 (5 bases). V was trimmed by 3 bases and J by 0 bases, leaving 9 bases between them. This CDR3 comprises 14 residues. In germline, CDR1 is DFQATT, CDR2 SNEGSKA (reference sequence). CDR3 loop: CSASRQGSNQPQHF. CDR3 in DNA: TGCAGTGCTAGTAGGCAGGGTAGCAATCAGCCCCAGCATTTT.

CDR3 DNA: TGTGCCAGCAGCGTCCAGGGTTCTGGTGGCTATGGCTACACCTTC. Protein sequence: CASSVQGSGGYGYTF. The genes are TRBV9 and TRBJ1-2; tentative D call: TRBD1 (5 bases). The CDR3 is 15 residues long. V gave up 2 bases and J gave up 4 bases, with 15 bases separating them. Looked up from germline, CDR1 is SGDLS and CDR2 is YYNGEE.

The V and J genes are TRBV4-1 and TRBJ1-2; a possible D gene is TRBD1 (6 bases). V dropped 3 bases and J dropped 7 bases, with 18 bases sitting between them. This CDR3 comprises 15 residues. The germline gives CDR1 MGHRA, CDR2 YSYEKL. CDR3: CASSHYRDRVGGYTF. The CDR3 DNA sequence: TGCGCCAGCAGCCATTACAGGGATCGGGTAGGTGGCTACACCTTC.

The V and J genes are TRBV18 and TRBJ2-5; D gene uncertain. V lost 1 base and J lost 2, with 5 bases in between. Germline CDR1 and CDR2: KGHSH and LQKENI. This CDR3 has 13 residues. CDR3 sequence reads: CASSPLNQETQYF. CDR3 in DNA: TGTGCCAGCTCACCACTTAATCAAGAGACCCAGTACTTC.

J is TRBJ2-2 and V is TRBV29-1; TRBD1 agrees at 10 bases. In germline, CDR1 is SQVTM, CDR2 ANQGSEA. The CDR3 extends over 14 amino acids. As DNA, the CDR3 is TGCAGTGCGGGACAGGGGACGAACACCGGGGAGCTGTTTTTT. Its protein product is CSAGQGTNTGELFF.

The V call is TRBV18, the J call TRBJ2-6; D not resolved. CDR3 length: 13 residues. Trimming removed 6 bases from V and 4 bases from J, with 7 bases in between. Germline V lookup: CDR1 KGHSH, CDR2 LQKENI. The CDR3 DNA is TGTGCCAGCTCCCAGTCCGGGGCCAACGTCCTGACTTTC. It translates to CASSQSGANVLTF.

The chain joins TRBV9 to TRBJ2-6; 7 bases match TRBD1. The CDR3 length is 18 residues. Germline values: CDR1 SGDLS, CDR2 YYNGEE. V lost 4 bases and J lost 0; bases outside the gene matches: 10. The CDR3: CASSPRTGWSSGANVLTF. The CDR3 nucleotides read TGTGCCAGCAGCCCCCGGACAGGATGGAGCTCTGGGGCCAACGTCCTGACTTTC.

The CDR3 nucleotides read TGCAGTGCTAGTACAGGGGCTAGCAATCAGCCCCAGCATTTT. Its protein product is CSASTGASNQPQHF. The V gene is TRBV20-1, the J gene TRBJ1-5; the match to TRBD1 covers 7 bases. The CDR3 has 14 residues. Germline trimming cut 3 bases from V and 0 bases from J; bases unmatched to any gene: 2. Germline V gene data show CDR1 as DFQATT and CDR2 as SNEGSKA (reference sequence).

The chain uses TRBV11-2 and TRBJ1-5; 9 bases are a match to TRBD1. The CDR3 extends over 14 amino acids. Per the germline V gene, CDR1 is SGHAT and CDR2 is FQNNGV. Trimming at V came to 4 bases and at J to 5 bases, leaving 3 bases not matched to a gene. The CDR3 DNA is TGTGCCAGCAGCTCGGGGACAGGGTATCAGCCCCAGCATTTT. Translated, it gives CASSSGTGYQPQHF.

This chain joins TRBV19 and TRBJ2-1; TRBD1 is a possible D gene (6 bases). Trimming left V 6 bases short and J 4 bases short, with 13 bases between. This CDR3 has 14 amino acids. The germline gives CDR1 LNHDA, CDR2 SQIVND (reference sequence). Written as DNA, the CDR3 is TGTGCCAGTAGAGGACAGATTCTTTACAATGAGCAGTTCTTC. This gives the protein CASRGQILYNEQFF.

The chain has TRBV18 and TRBJ1-1; a possible D gene is TRBD1 (6 bases). The CDR3 has 17 amino acids. Germline V CDR1 and CDR2: KGHSH, LQKENI. Trimming removed 2 bases from V and 4 bases from J, with 20 bases in between. The CDR3 DNA is TGTGCCAGCTCACCAGCATATTCCCCAACAGGGACCACTGAAGCTTTCTTT. Protein product: CASSPAYSPTGTTEAFF.

This clone was seen just once. The chain employs TRBV18 and TRBJ1-1; 9 bases are shared with TRBD1. With 3 bases clipped from V and 5 bases from J, the junction kept 13 bases outside the gene matches. The length of the CDR3 is 17 residues. CDR1 and CDR2 (germline): KGHSH, LQKENI. The CDR3: CASSPTLLQGANTEAFF. DNA for the CDR3: TGTGCCAGCTCACCGACATTATTACAGGGGGCGAATACTGAAGCTTTCTTT.

This chain links TRBV6-5 with TRBJ2-7; TRBD1 matches 9 bases. V lost 6 bases and J lost 9; bases outside the gene matches: 15. The germline CDR1 and CDR2 sequences are MNHEY and SVGAGI. The CDR3 is 15 residues long. CDR3: CASSLDAGQGLGQYF. CDR3 bases: TGTGCCAGCAGCCTTGACGCGGGACAGGGATTGGGGCAGTACTTC.

This chain joins TRBV5-1 and TRBJ1-1, with D perhaps matching TRBD1 (5 bases). Trimming shortened V by 6 bases and J by 0 bases, and 15 bases separated the two germline ends. CDR3 length equals 15 residues. Germline V gene data show CDR1 as SGHRS and CDR2 as YFSETQ. CDR3 residues: CASNRGSGLNTEAFF. DNA of the CDR3: TGCGCCAGCAACCGGGGGTCAGGCCTGAACACTGAAGCTTTCTTT.

The chain has TRBV19 and TRBJ2-7, with 12 bases matching TRBD1. The CDR3 loop spans 15 amino acids. CDR1 and CDR2 from the germline V gene are LNHDA and SQIVND (reference sequence). V shed 6 bases, J shed 4 bases, and the junction held 7 bases outside the gene matches. CDR3 region: CASSNGDRGLYEQYF. As DNA, the CDR3 is TGTGCCAGTAGCAATGGGGACAGGGGGCTTTACGAGCAGTACTTC.

J is TRBJ2-7 and V is TRBV7-9; possible D gene TRBD2, 6 bases. The CDR3 runs to 14 residues. Germline V gives CDR1 SEHNR, CDR2 FQNEAQ (reference sequence). Trimming took 3 bases from V and 10 from J, leaving 19 bases between them. The CDR3 nucleotides are TGTGCCAGCAGCTTTGGGGGGTCCTTAGATGGCCAGTACTTC. Protein: CASSFGGSLDGQYF.

This chain links TRBV25-1 with TRBJ2-3, with 14 bases lining up with TRBD2. With 5 bases clipped from V and 5 bases from J, the junction kept 9 bases outside the gene matches. CDR1 is MGHDK, CDR2 SYGVNS, per germline. The length of the CDR3 is 17 residues. The CDR3 loop reads CASSPPRGLAGGDTQYF. The CDR3 coding sequence is TGTGCCAGCAGTCCACCTAGAGGACTAGCGGGGGGAGATACGCAGTATTTT.

The chain links TRBV19 to TRBJ1-4; 7 nucleotides align to TRBD1. Per germline, CDR1 LNHDA and CDR2 SQIVND (reference sequence). Losses at the gene ends were 5 bases for V and 5 bases for J; bases not matched to a gene: 8. The CDR3 spans 15 residues. CDR3 coding DNA: TGTGCCAGTAGTGACACGGGACAGCACAATGAAAAACTGTTTTTT. Translation gives CASSDTGQHNEKLFF.

The table lists this clone with a count of one. The chain carries TRBV10-3 and TRBJ2-5; D possibly corresponds to TRBD1 (5 bases). Germline CDR1 is ENHRY and CDR2 is SYGVKD. V lost 4 bases and J 3 bases, leaving 9 bases between the germline ends. This CDR3 has 13 residues. CDR3 DNA: TGTGCCATCAGTGGACAGAGTAAAGAGACCCAGTACTTC. It specifies CAISGQSKETQYF.

The rearrangement joins TRBV7-2 to TRBJ1-1; D perhaps matches TRBD1 (6 bases). Germline CDR1 and CDR2: SGHTA and FQGNSA. V was pared by 5 bases and J by 11 bases, with 18 bases between. CDR3 size: 13 residues. Here the CDR3 reads CASSPAGAGEAFF. CDR3 DNA: TGTGCCAGCAGCCCGGCGGGGGCAGGGGAGGCTTTCTTT.

This clone was seen once. This sequence joins TRBV10-3 and TRBJ1-1; D unclear. The CDR3 loop spans 14 amino acids. Per the germline V gene, CDR1 is ENHRY and CDR2 is SYGVKD. The V end lost 2 bases, the J end lost 0 bases, and 7 bases lay between the germline ends. The CDR3 bases are TGTGCCATCAGTGAGACAGCCCTGAACACTGAAGCTTTCTTT. Protein product: CAISETALNTEAFF.

The chain joins TRBV19 to TRBJ2-4; D perhaps matches TRBD1 (6 bases). The V end lost 5 bases, the J end lost 0 bases, and 23 bases lay between the germline ends. Germline values: CDR1 LNHDA, CDR2 SQIVND (reference sequence). This CDR3 has 19 amino acids. CDR3 nucleotide sequence: TGTGCCAGTAGTTTAAGTTACAGGGAATCAACATCAGCCAAAAACATTCAGTACTTC. Encoded protein: CASSLSYRESTSAKNIQYF.

The J gene is TRBJ2-7, the V gene TRBV7-2; D uncertain. Trimming took off 3 bases at V and 2 bases at J, with 2 bases between the two ends. The CDR3 consists of 11 residues. Germline V gene data show CDR1 as SGHTA and CDR2 as FQGNSA. In DNA form, the CDR3 reads TGTGCCAGCAGCTTCGCCTACGAGCAGTACTTC. Translated, it gives CASSFAYEQYF.

The chain has TRBV14 and TRBJ1-1; D unresolved. Trimming took off 0 bases at V and 0 bases at J, with 2 bases between the two ends. This CDR3 contains 13 residues. Looked up from germline, CDR1 is SGHDN and CDR2 is FVKESK. The chain's CDR3 is CASSQDVNTEAFF. DNA for the CDR3: TGTGCCAGCAGCCAAGACGTGAACACTGAAGCTTTCTTT.

The chain links TRBV7-2 to TRBJ2-1; 9 nucleotides match TRBD2. Germline V gene lookup returns CDR1 SGHTA and CDR2 FQGNSA. Losses at the gene ends were 5 bases for V and 9 bases for J; bases not matched to a gene: 8. The CDR3 extends over 14 amino acids. The DNA of the CDR3 is TGTGCCAGCAGCCTGGGACTAGCAACTAGTGAGCAGTTCTTC. Translating it yields CASSLGLATSEQFF.

As for this clone: The same CDR3 arises from other DNA sequences in this sample as well. This rearrangement joins TRBV19 to TRBJ1-2; a possible D gene is TRBD1 (6 bases). Trimming took off 2 bases at V and 0 bases at J, with 7 bases between the two ends. The CDR3 runs to 14 residues. CDR1 is LNHDA and CDR2 is SQIVND in the germline V gene (reference sequence). CDR3: CASSIQGSNYGYTF. The CDR3 nucleotides read TGTGCCAGTAGTATACAGGGGTCTAACTATGGCTACACCTTC.

The chain combines TRBV7-3 with TRBJ2-7; D not certain. The CDR3 contains 13 residues. V gave up 6 bases and J gave up 3 bases, with 12 bases separating them. Germline V gene data show CDR1 as SGHTA and CDR2 as FQGTGA. CDR3 DNA: TGTGCCAGCAGTCCTAACCCGGGCTACGAGCAGTACTTC. Translation gives CASSPNPGYEQYF.

The rearrangement links TRBV7-2 to TRBJ2-3; D uncertain. There are 14 residues in the CDR3. Per germline, CDR1 SGHTA and CDR2 FQGNSA. V gave up 3 bases and J gave up 0 bases, with 7 bases separating them. CDR3: CASSFDSSTDTQYF. The DNA for the CDR3 is TGTGCCAGCAGCTTCGACTCCAGCACAGATACGCAGTATTTT. The variable domain in full, with the rest retrieved from reference TRBV7-2 and TRBJ2-3, is GAGVSQSPSNKVTEKGKDVELRCDPISGHTALYWYRQSLGQGLEFLIYFQGNSAPDKSGLPSDRFSAERTGGSVSTLTIQRTQQEDSAVYLCASSFDSSTDTQYFGPGTRLTVL.

V is TRBV6-6 and J is TRBJ1-2; TRBD1 aligns across 7 bases. Trimming took 2 bases from V and 0 from J; bases not matched to a gene: 3. This CDR3 contains 15 residues. Germline V gene data show CDR1 as MNHNY and CDR2 as SVGAGI (reference sequence). CDR3 region: CASSYGQGANYGYTF. The CDR3 region has the DNA TGTGCCAGCAGTTACGGGCAGGGGGCTAACTATGGCTACACCTTC.

J is TRBJ1-5 and V is TRBV21-1; TRBD1 is taken as the D call from the table, unchecked against the DNA. TRBV21-1 is a listed pseudogene. This CDR3 region has 18 residues. The CDR3 loop is CASTLNKKGQSSNQPQHF. The CDR3 DNA sequence: TGTGCCAGCACCCTGAACAAAAAGGGGCAGTCTAGCAATCAGCCCCAGCATTTT.

This chain joins TRBV6-1 and TRBJ1-5, with D maybe TRBD1 (5 bases). CDR3 size: 15 residues. The germline V gene has CDR1 MNHNS and CDR2 SASEGT. Trimming cost V 2 bases and J 7 bases, with 15 bases left between them. CDR3 amino acids: CASSESVSGGQPQHF. In nucleotides, the CDR3 is TGTGCCAGCAGTGAATCGGTCTCCGGGGGACAGCCCCAGCATTTT.

This chain connects TRBV4-3 to TRBJ1-4; D perhaps matches TRBD1 (6 bases). The V gene lost 4 bases and the J gene lost 0 bases, with 18 bases spanning the gap. Per germline, CDR1 LGHNA and CDR2 YSLEER. The CDR3 covers 18 residues. For the CDR3, the DNA is TGCGCCAGCAGCCCTGGTTTTGAGGGACACCCAACTAATGAAAAACTGTTTTTT. Translation gives CASSPGFEGHPTNEKLFF.